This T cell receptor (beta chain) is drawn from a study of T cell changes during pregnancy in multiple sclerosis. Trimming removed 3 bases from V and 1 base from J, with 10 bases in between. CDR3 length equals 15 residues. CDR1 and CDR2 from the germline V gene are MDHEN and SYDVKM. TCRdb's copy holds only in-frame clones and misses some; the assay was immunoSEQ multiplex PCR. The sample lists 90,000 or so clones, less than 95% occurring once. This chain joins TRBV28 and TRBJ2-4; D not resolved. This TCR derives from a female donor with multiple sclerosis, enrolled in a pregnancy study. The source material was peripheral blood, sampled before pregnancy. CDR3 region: CASSFRVMAKNIQYF. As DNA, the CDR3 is TGTGCCAGCAGTTTCCGGGTGATGGCCAAAAACATTCAGTACTTC.